This T cell receptor beta chain is from a study of PD-1 blockade in classical Hodgkin lymphoma. The table came from immunoSEQ multiplex PCR; TCRdb's copy has only in-frame clones and leaves some out. This repertoire shows around 45,000 clones, around 71% found once; its top ten account for less than 4%. With no exception, relapse followed autologous stem cell transplantation in all patients, and brentuximab vedotin exposure varied. This CDR3 contains 13 residues. The V gene's germline CDR1 is GTSNPN and CDR2 SVGIG (reference sequence). V was shortened by 4 bases and J by 5 bases, with 12 bases between the two germline ends.

The chain joins TRBV30 to TRBJ1-5; D uncertain. The sample here was peripheral blood mononuclear cells (PBMCs), taken at baseline. The clonotype was recovered from a human donor with classical Hodgkin lymphoma. The CDR3 DNA reads TGTGCCTGGAATTCAGCGGTGGATCAGCCCCAGCATTTT. It is translated as CAWNSAVDQPQHF. The full variable domain, with the rest looked up from reference TRBV30 and TRBJ1-5, is SQTIHQWPATLVQPVGSPLSLECTVEGTSNPNLYWYRQAAGRGLQLLFYSVGIGQISSEVPQNLSASRPQDRQFILSSKKLLLSDSGFYLCAWNSAVDQPQHFGDGTRLSIL.